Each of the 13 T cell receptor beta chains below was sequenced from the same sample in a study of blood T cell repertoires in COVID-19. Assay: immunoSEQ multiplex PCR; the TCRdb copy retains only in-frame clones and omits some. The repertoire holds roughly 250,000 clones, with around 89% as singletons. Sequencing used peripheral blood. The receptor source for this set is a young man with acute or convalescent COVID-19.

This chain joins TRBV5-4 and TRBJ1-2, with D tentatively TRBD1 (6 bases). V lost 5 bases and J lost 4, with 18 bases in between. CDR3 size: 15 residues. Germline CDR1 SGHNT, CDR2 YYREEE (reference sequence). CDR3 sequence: CASRPAGVEVYGYTF. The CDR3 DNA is TGTGCCAGCAGGCCCGCAGGGGTAGAAGTCTATGGCTACACCTTC.

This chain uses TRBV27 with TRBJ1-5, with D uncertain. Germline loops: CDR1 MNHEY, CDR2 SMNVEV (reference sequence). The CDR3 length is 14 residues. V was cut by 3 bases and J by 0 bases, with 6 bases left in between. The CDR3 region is CASSFRYSNQPQHF. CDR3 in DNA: TGTGCCAGCAGTTTCCGTTATAGCAATCAGCCCCAGCATTTT.

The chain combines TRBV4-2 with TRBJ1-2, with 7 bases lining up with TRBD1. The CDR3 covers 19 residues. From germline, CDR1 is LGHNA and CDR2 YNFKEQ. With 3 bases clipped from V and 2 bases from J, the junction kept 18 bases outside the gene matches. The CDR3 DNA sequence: TGTGCCAGCAGCCAGAGGGGACAGTCCAACGTAACATTCAACTATGGCTACACCTTC. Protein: CASSQRGQSNVTFNYGYTF.

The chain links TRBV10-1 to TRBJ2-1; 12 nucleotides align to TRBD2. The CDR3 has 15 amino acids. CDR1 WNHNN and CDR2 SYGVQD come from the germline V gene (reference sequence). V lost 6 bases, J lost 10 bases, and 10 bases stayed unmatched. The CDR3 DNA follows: TGCGCCAGCAGCGTAGGGACTAGCGGGTCGGGGGAGCAGTTCTTC. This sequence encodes CASSVGTSGSGEQFF.

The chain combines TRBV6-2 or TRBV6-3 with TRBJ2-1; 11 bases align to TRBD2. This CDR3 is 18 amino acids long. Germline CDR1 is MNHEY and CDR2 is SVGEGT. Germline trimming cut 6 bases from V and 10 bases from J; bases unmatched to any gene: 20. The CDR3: CASSPARGGSGRAREQFF. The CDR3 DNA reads TGTGCCAGCAGCCCGGCCAGGGGTGGTAGCGGGAGGGCCAGAGAGCAGTTCTTC.

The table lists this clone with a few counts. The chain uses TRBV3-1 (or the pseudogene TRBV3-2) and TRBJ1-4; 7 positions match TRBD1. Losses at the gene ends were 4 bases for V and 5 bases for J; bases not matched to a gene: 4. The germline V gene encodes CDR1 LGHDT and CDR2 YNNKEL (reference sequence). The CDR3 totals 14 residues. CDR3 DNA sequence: TGTGCCAGCAGCCCCGGGACAGAGAATGAAAAACTGTTTTTT. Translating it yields CASSPGTENEKLFF.

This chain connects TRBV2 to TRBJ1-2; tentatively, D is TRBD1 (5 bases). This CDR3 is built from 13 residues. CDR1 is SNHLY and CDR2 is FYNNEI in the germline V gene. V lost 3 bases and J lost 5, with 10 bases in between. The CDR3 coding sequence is TGTGCCAGCAGTGACCAGGGCCAGTATGGCTACACCTTC. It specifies CASSDQGQYGYTF.

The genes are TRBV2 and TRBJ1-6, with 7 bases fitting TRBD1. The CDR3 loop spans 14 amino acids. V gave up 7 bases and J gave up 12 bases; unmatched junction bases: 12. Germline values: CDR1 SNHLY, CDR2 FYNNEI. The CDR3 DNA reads TGTGCCAGCAAGCCGAATGACAGGGATAGACCCCTCCACTTT. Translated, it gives CASKPNDRDRPLHF.

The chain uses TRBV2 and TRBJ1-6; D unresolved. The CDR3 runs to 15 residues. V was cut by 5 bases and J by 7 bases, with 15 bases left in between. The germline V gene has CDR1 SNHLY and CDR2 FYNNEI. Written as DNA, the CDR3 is TGTGCCAGCAGTTATTACAGAGTACCAAATTCACCCCTCCACTTT. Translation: CASSYYRVPNSPLHF.

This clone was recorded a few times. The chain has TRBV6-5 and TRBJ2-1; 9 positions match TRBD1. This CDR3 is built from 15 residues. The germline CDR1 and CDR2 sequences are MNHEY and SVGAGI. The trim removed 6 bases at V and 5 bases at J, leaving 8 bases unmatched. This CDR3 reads CASRHGQGINNEQFF. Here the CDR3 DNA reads TGTGCCAGCAGACACGGACAGGGGATTAACAATGAGCAGTTCTTC.

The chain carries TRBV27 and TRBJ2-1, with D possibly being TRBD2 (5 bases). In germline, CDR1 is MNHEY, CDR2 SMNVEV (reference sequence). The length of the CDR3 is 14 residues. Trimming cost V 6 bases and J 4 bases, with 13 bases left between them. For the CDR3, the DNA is TGTGCCAGCAGGCTAGCTCCTTCTTACAATGAGCAGTTCTTC. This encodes CASRLAPSYNEQFF.

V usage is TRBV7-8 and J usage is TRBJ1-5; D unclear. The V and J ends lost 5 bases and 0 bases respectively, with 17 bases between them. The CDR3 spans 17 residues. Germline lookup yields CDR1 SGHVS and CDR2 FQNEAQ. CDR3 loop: CASSTTPLVHSNQPQHF. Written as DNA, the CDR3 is TGTGCCAGCAGCACCACCCCTTTGGTACATAGCAATCAGCCCCAGCATTTT. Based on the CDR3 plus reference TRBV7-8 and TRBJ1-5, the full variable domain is GAGVSQSPRYKVAKRGQDVALRCDPISGHVSLFWYQQALGQGPEFLTYFQNEAQLDKSGLPSDRFFAERPEGSVSTLKIQRTQQEDSAVYLCASSTTPLVHSNQPQHFGDGTRLSIL.

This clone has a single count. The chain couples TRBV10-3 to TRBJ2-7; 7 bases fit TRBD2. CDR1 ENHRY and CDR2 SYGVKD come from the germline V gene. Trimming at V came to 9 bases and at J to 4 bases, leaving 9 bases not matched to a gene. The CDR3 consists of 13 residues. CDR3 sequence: CAISRDYGYEQYF. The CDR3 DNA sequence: TGTGCCATTTCTAGGGACTACGGGTACGAGCAGTACTTC.